This T cell receptor beta chain stems from a study of blood T cell repertoires in COVID-19. CDR1 is SGHTA, CDR2 FQGNSA, per germline. V dropped 2 bases and J dropped 6; count of bases not matched to a gene: 6. This CDR3 contains 16 residues. This table comes from immunoSEQ multiplex PCR, and its TCRdb copy is limited to in-frame clones, with some not included. The table records tens of thousands of clones, about 88% of them present only once. The chain employs TRBV7-2 and TRBJ2-1, with 11 bases aligning to TRBD1. Sequenced sample: peripheral blood. The source is a woman aged 80 or over with active COVID-19. The CDR3 coding sequence is TGTGCCAGCAGCTTACGGGCCGGGACAGGGGGCAATGAGCAGTTCTTC. Translation gives CASSLRAGTGGNEQFF.